These 29 T cell receptor beta chains originate from one sample sequenced in a study of blood T cell repertoires in COVID-19. Some clones are missing from TCRdb's copy, which holds only in-frame ones; the method was immunoSEQ multiplex PCR. The sample carries 300,000 to 350,000 clones, about nine tenths recorded once. Sequencing was performed on peripheral blood. These receptors all stem from a woman in her 30s with COVID-19, enrolled during active disease.

The chain links TRBV27 to TRBJ2-2; D may be TRBD1 (6 bases). This CDR3 comprises 14 residues. Germline V lookup: CDR1 MNHEY, CDR2 SMNVEV (reference sequence). Deletions cut 2 bases from V and 6 bases from J, with 10 bases between. CDR3 DNA: TGTGCCAGCAGTTTAGGACAGTCACCCGGGGAGCTGTTTTTT. Amino acids: CASSLGQSPGELFF.

This clone was seen a single time. This chain joins TRBV6-5 and TRBJ1-1; D is ambiguous. This CDR3 region has 16 residues. V was clipped by 1 base and J by 4 bases, with 16 bases between them. Germline V gene data show CDR1 as MNHEY and CDR2 as SVGAGI. The CDR3 bases are TGTGCCAGCAGTTACTACGGTGTGGGAAGCGGCACTGAAGCTTTCTTT. Protein sequence: CASSYYGVGSGTEAFF.

In its sample, this clone was seen a few times. This chain links TRBV5-4 with TRBJ2-2; maybe TRBD1 (6 bases). This CDR3 is built from 15 residues. Trimming pared 4 bases from V and 1 base from J, leaving 11 bases between. Per the germline V gene, CDR1 is SGHNT and CDR2 is YYREEE (reference sequence). CDR3 residues: CASSPGTRNTGELFF. CDR3 nucleotide sequence: TGTGCCAGCAGCCCCGGGACAAGGAACACCGGGGAGCTGTTTTTT. Filled out from reference TRBV5-4 and TRBJ2-2, the complete variable domain reads ETGVTQSPTHLIKTRGQQVTLRCSSQSGHNTVSWYQQALGQGPQFIFQYYREEENGRGNFPPRFSGLQFPNYSSELNVNALELDDSALYLCASSPGTRNTGELFFGEGSRLTVL.

The rearrangement uses TRBV24-1 and TRBJ2-4; TRBD1 matches 7 bases. The CDR3 covers 13 residues. V trimming: 6 bases; J trimming: 9 bases; junction bases outside the gene matches: 7. Germline CDR1 KGHDR, CDR2 SFDVKD. CDR3 nucleotides: TGTGCCACCAGTAATACAGGGGTCGGCATTCAGTACTTC. Protein sequence: CATSNTGVGIQYF.

A single count supports this clone. J is TRBJ1-6 and V is TRBV19, with D perhaps TRBD1 (5 bases). The CDR3 consists of 16 residues. Germline CDR1 LNHDA, CDR2 SQIVND (reference sequence). Trimming shortened V by 3 bases and J by 7 bases, and 16 bases separated the two germline ends. CDR3 protein: CASSIGHRITNSPLHF. CDR3 coding DNA: TGTGCCAGTAGTATCGGACACCGAATAACAAATTCACCCCTCCACTTT. Full variable domain (remainder filled in from reference TRBV19 and TRBJ1-6): DGGITQSPKYLFRKEGQNVTLSCEQNLNHDAMYWYRQDPGQGLRLIYYSQIVNDFQKGDIAEGYSVSREKKESFPLTVTSAQKNPTAFYLCASSIGHRITNSPLHFGNGTRLTVT.

The CDR3 coding sequence is TGTGCCAGCAGCCAAGCGATAGGCGGTTCGAACACTGAAGCTTTCTTT. Translation: CASSQAIGGSNTEAFF. The rearrangement links TRBV4-2 to TRBJ1-1; no clear D gene. Per the germline V gene, CDR1 is LGHNA and CDR2 is YNFKEQ. The CDR3 runs 16 residues. V lost 1 base and J 1 base, leaving 13 bases between the germline ends.

This clone was recorded once. The chain is built from TRBV27 and TRBJ2-7; 9 positions agree with TRBD1. Germline CDR1 reads MNHEY; CDR2 reads SMNVEV (reference sequence). V lost 1 base and J lost 4; bases outside the gene matches: 5. The CDR3 is made up of 15 amino acids. CDR3 amino acids: CASSLYPGTGYEQYF. The CDR3 region has the DNA TGTGCCAGCAGTTTATACCCCGGGACAGGGTACGAGCAGTACTTC.

The gene calls are TRBV29-1 and TRBJ1-3; 9 nucleotides align to TRBD1. The CDR3 contains 15 residues. Germline V gene lookup returns CDR1 SQVTM and CDR2 ANQGSEA. With V trimmed by 0 bases and J by 3 bases, 3 bases remained unmatched. DNA of the CDR3: TGCAGCGTTGAAGATTTGACAGGGGGTGGAAACACCATATATTTT. Translating gives CSVEDLTGGGNTIYF.

This chain joins TRBV11-3 and TRBJ2-2, with 15 positions matching TRBD2. The CDR3 runs to 17 residues. Per the germline V gene, CDR1 is SGHNT and CDR2 is YENEEA. After removal of 4 bases from V and 3 bases from J, the junction contained 3 bases not matched to a gene. In DNA, the CDR3 is TGTGCCAGCAGCTCCGGGACTAGCGGGGGGTACACCGGGGAGCTGTTTTTT. It codes for CASSSGTSGGYTGELFF. The full variable domain, with the rest looked up from reference TRBV11-3 and TRBJ2-2, is EAGVVQSPRYKIIEKKQPVAFWCNPISGHNTLYWYLQNLGQGPELLIRYENEEAVDDSQLPKDRFSAERLKGVDSTLKIQPAELGDSAVYLCASSSGTSGGYTGELFFGEGSRLTVL.

As regards this clone: This CDR3 is also generated by other DNA sequences in the sample. The rearrangement links TRBV4-3 to TRBJ1-4; D call uncertain. The CDR3 has 13 residues. Germline V gene lookup returns CDR1 LGHNA and CDR2 YSLEER. The ends were cut back, 0 bases at V and 5 bases at J, with 4 bases in the middle. CDR3 DNA: TGCGCCAGCAGCCAAGATCGGAATGAAAAACTGTTTTTT. It codes for CASSQDRNEKLFF.

This clone was seen a handful of times. V gene TRBV7-9 combines with J gene TRBJ1-1; maybe TRBD1 (5 bases). Per the germline V gene, CDR1 is SEHNR and CDR2 is FQNEAQ (reference sequence). The CDR3 sequence is 13 residues long. V shed 5 bases and J shed 11 bases, with 18 bases lying between them. In DNA form, the CDR3 reads TGTGCCAGCAGCGGGTCGTGGGGGGTGACGGCTTTCTTT. Translated, it gives CASSGSWGVTAFF.

This chain uses TRBV9 with TRBJ1-1, with D perhaps matching TRBD1 (6 bases). This CDR3 is built from 14 residues. The ends were cut back, 4 bases at V and 4 bases at J, with 14 bases in the middle. CDR1 and CDR2 (germline): SGDLS, YYNGEE. The CDR3 DNA reads as TGTGCCAGCAGCAGAGGGGGGGCGTCCACTGAAGCTTTCTTT. This encodes CASSRGGASTEAFF.

The chain employs TRBV6-5 and TRBJ2-1; 11 bases match TRBD2. J was trimmed by 6 bases and V by 2 bases; bases with no gene match: 3. This CDR3 spans 15 amino acids. Looked up from germline, CDR1 is MNHEY and CDR2 is SVGAGI. The CDR3 DNA reads as TGTGCCAGCAGTTACGGGCTAGCGGGGGGCAATGAGCAGTTCTTC. Its translation is CASSYGLAGGNEQFF.

The chain combines TRBV4-3 with TRBJ1-2; D may be TRBD1 (6 bases). The CDR3 length is 14 residues. Germline assignment: CDR1 LGHNA and CDR2 YSLEER. V shed 0 bases and J shed 8 bases, with 13 bases lying between them. Written as DNA, the CDR3 is TGCGCCAGCAGCCAAGATGCGTCAGGGGCCGGCTACACCTTC. It encodes CASSQDASGAGYTF.

This clone has only a few counts. The chain links TRBV2 to TRBJ1-2; D possibly corresponds to TRBD1 (6 bases). With 4 bases removed from V and 4 bases from J, the gap between germline ends came to 13 bases. The CDR3 has 14 amino acids. Per germline, CDR1 SNHLY and CDR2 FYNNEI. This chain's CDR3 is CASSATGKSYGYTF. The CDR3 DNA reads as TGTGCCAGCAGTGCAACAGGGAAATCCTATGGCTACACCTTC.

The CDR3 DNA sequence: TGTGCCAGCTCACTTGGTAGTGCAACTAATGAAAAACTGTTTTTT. Its protein is CASSLGSATNEKLFF. The chain combines TRBV18 with TRBJ1-4; D is uncertain. Trimming removed 4 bases at V and 0 bases at J, with 9 bases between. The CDR3 loop spans 15 amino acids. Germline CDR1 KGHSH, CDR2 LQKENI.

The gene calls are TRBV7-9 and TRBJ2-3; D perhaps matches TRBD1 (6 bases). Germline-derived CDR1 and CDR2 are SEHNR and FQNEAQ (reference sequence). V was shortened by 4 bases and J by 1 base, with 24 bases between the two germline ends. This CDR3 region has 19 residues. The CDR3 protein is CASSSTMDQGRFGTDTQYF. The CDR3 DNA follows: TGTGCCAGCAGCTCCACCATGGATCAGGGGCGCTTTGGCACAGATACGCAGTATTTT. The full variable domain, its missing parts supplied by reference TRBV7-9 and TRBJ2-3, is DTGVSQNPRHKITKRGQNVTFRCDPISEHNRLYWYRQTLGQGPEFLTYFQNEAQLEKSRLLSDRFSAERPKGSFSTLEIQRTEQGDSAMYLCASSSTMDQGRFGTDTQYFGPGTRLTVL.

This clone was observed a few times. The gene calls are TRBV5-1 and TRBJ1-1; D is ambiguous. The ends were cut back, 0 bases at V and 3 bases at J, with 12 bases in the middle. Germline V gene lookup returns CDR1 SGHRS and CDR2 YFSETQ. The CDR3 is made up of 15 amino acids. CDR3 nucleotide sequence: TGCGCCAGCAGCTTGGTGAGCAGGAGGGACACTGAAGCTTTCTTT. As protein: CASSLVSRRDTEAFF.

The V call is TRBV27, the J call TRBJ1-1; 7 bases map to TRBD1. J lost 3 bases, V lost 6 bases, and 4 bases had no gene match. The CDR3 sequence is 13 residues long. Germline V gene sequence: CDR1 MNHEY, CDR2 SMNVEV (reference sequence). CDR3 in DNA: TGTGCCAGCAGACAGGGGAGGTACACTGAAGCTTTCTTT. This translates into CASRQGRYTEAFF.

This sequence joins TRBV28 and TRBJ1-2, with 9 bases matching TRBD1. Trimming took 6 bases from V and 4 from J; bases not matched to a gene: 9. The CDR3 consists of 15 residues. The germline V gene encodes CDR1 MDHEN and CDR2 SYDVKM. The DNA of the CDR3 is TGTGCCAGCAGCAGGCCGGGACAGGGTCTCTATGGCTACACCTTC. Translation: CASSRPGQGLYGYTF.

V is TRBV11-3 and J is TRBJ1-1, with TRBD1 as a possible D gene (5 bases). Trimming removed 0 bases from V and 7 bases from J, with 12 bases in between. This CDR3 has 14 residues. Germline V gene data show CDR1 as SGHNT and CDR2 as YENEEA. DNA for the CDR3: TGTGCCAGCAGCTTAGAGGGGCCATCCTATGAAGCTTTCTTT. It codes for CASSLEGPSYEAFF.

The rearrangement uses TRBV30 and TRBJ2-6; 7 positions match TRBD1. Trimming at V came to 4 bases and at J to 0 bases, leaving 6 bases not matched to a gene. This CDR3 is built from 16 residues. Germline assignment: CDR1 GTSNPN and CDR2 SVGIG (reference sequence). CDR3 amino acids: CAWTPQGVSGANVLTF. The CDR3 nucleotides read TGTGCCTGGACCCCCCAGGGGGTCTCTGGGGCCAACGTCCTGACTTTC.

This clone was observed once. Within the sample, other DNA sequences also encode this same CDR3. This CDR3 reads CASSIGGSYNSPLHF. CDR3 coding DNA: TGTGCCAGTAGTATAGGAGGCTCCTATAATTCACCCCTCCACTTT. J is TRBJ1-6 and V is TRBV19; unclear D gene. Trimming took 1 base from V and 0 from J, leaving 4 bases between them. This CDR3 is 15 amino acids long. Looked up from germline, CDR1 is LNHDA and CDR2 is SQIVND (reference sequence).

This sequence joins TRBV19 and TRBJ1-1; tentative D call: TRBD1 (5 bases). V lost 7 bases to trimming and J lost 8 bases, with 14 bases between them. Germline V gene lookup returns CDR1 LNHDA and CDR2 SQIVND (reference sequence). The CDR3 is 12 residues long. CDR3 protein: CASTGKRSEAFF. The CDR3 nucleotides are TGTGCCAGTACAGGGAAGAGGTCGGAAGCTTTCTTT.

This clone was seen just once. The chain carries TRBV9 and TRBJ2-3, with 7 bases matching TRBD2. Losses at the gene ends were 0 bases for V and 6 bases for J; bases not matched to a gene: 10. CDR3 length: 16 residues. Germline CDR1 and CDR2: SGDLS and YYNGEE. CDR3 DNA: TGTGCCAGCAGCGTAGCTGGGGCGGGGGAACCGGATACGCAGTATTTT. Translated: CASSVAGAGEPDTQYF.

The rearrangement links TRBV7-2 to TRBJ1-6; D is unresolved. V gave up 1 base and J gave up 7 bases, with 5 bases separating them. CDR3 size: 13 residues. From germline, CDR1 is SGHTA and CDR2 FQGNSA. As DNA, the CDR3 is TGTGCCAGCAGCTTAGACATGAATTCACCCCTCCACTTT. Translating gives CASSLDMNSPLHF. Full variable domain (outside the CDR3, taken from reference TRBV7-2 and TRBJ1-6): GAGVSQSPSNKVTEKGKDVELRCDPISGHTALYWYRQSLGQGLEFLIYFQGNSAPDKSGLPSDRFSAERTGGSVSTLTIQRTQQEDSAVYLCASSLDMNSPLHFGNGTRLTVT.

The rearrangement uses TRBV4-2 and TRBJ1-5, with 11 nucleotides matching TRBD1. V shed 1 base, J shed 11 bases, and the junction held 10 bases outside the gene matches. CDR1 is LGHNA and CDR2 is YNFKEQ in the germline V gene. The CDR3 has 16 residues. For the CDR3, the DNA is TGTGCCAGCAGCCAAGCCCGGGACAGGGGGTTAACGACCCAGCATTTT. Its protein is CASSQARDRGLTTQHF.

The chain is built from TRBV7-6 and TRBJ2-5; 10 positions agree with TRBD1. V was clipped by 3 bases and J by 4 bases; unmatched bases: 8. The CDR3 covers 16 residues. Germline V lookup: CDR1 SGHVS, CDR2 FNYEAQ. In DNA form, the CDR3 reads TGTGCCAGCAGCTTTCTCCGGGACAGGGGCCTAGAGACCCAGTACTTC. It yields the protein CASSFLRDRGLETQYF.

This chain links TRBV25-1 with TRBJ1-4, with a possible D match to TRBD1 (5 bases). The ends were cut back, 3 bases at V and 4 bases at J, with 9 bases in the middle. In germline, CDR1 is MGHDK, CDR2 SYGVNS. The CDR3 runs 14 residues. The CDR3 sequence: CASSDLGDNEKLFF. The CDR3, as DNA: TGTGCCAGCAGTGACCTAGGGGATAATGAAAAACTGTTTTTT.